Listed here are 4 T cell receptor beta chains from one sample, sequenced in a study of regulatory T cells in long-lasting Graves disease (TCRdb year 2021). Library creation used multiplex PCR. The instrument was an Illumina HiSeq 4000. TCR beta libraries were built with iRepertoire HTBI primers and Arm-PCR amplification of CDR3 regions. TCRdb itself trimmed the public reads at Q25 with fastp, ran MiXCR and retained productive beta chains. Entries are consolidated by CDR3 protein sequence, retaining the most common genes and DNA. The table for this sample lists nearly 350,000 distinct CDR3 sequences; around a fifth of them were counted only once. The ten largest make up approximately 31% of the sample. This sample's time point label indicates: persistent/refractory GD, antithyroid drugs over 5 years with positive TRAb. For both TCR sequencing and RNA sequencing, RNA was extracted from PBMCs using TRIzol.

Source: peripheral blood mononuclear cells (PBMCs), taken when the disease was refractory, from a patient treated with antithyroid drugs. These receptors originate from a female donor with Graves disease.

The chain combines TRBV5-6 with TRBJ1-1; a possible D gene is TRBD1 (6 bases). V shed 0 bases and J shed 0 bases, with 12 bases lying between them. Germline CDR1 is SGHDT and CDR2 is YYEEEE. There are 16 residues in the CDR3. The CDR3 DNA sequence: TGTGCCAGCAGCTTGGAGGGGGGAGGCGTGAACACTGAAGCTTTCTTT. It is translated as CASSLEGGGVNTEAFF. Full variable domain (missing parts from reference TRBV5-6 and TRBJ1-1): DAGVTQSPTHLIKTRGQQVTLRCSPKSGHDTVSWYQQALGQGPQFIFQYYEEEERQRGNFPDRFSGHQFPNYSSELNVNALLLGDSALYLCASSLEGGGVNTEAFFGQGTRLTVV.

In its sample, this clonotype was seen many times. This chain uses TRBV6-1 with TRBJ2-7; TRBD1 agrees at 11 bases. The V gene end was trimmed by 7 bases and the J gene end by 9 bases; junction bases not matched to a gene: 17. Germline lookup yields CDR1 MNHNS and CDR2 SASEGT. This CDR3 spans 16 amino acids. In DNA, the CDR3 is TGTGCCAGCACCCCGACGGGACAGGGGGATTTACGAGCGCAGTACTTC. Amino acids: CASTPTGQGDLRAQYF.

This clonotype was seen at least ten times. The chain is built from TRBV3-1 and TRBJ1-4; the D is unclear. Deletions cut 4 bases from V and 7 bases from J, with 16 bases between. The CDR3 length is 15 residues. Germline V gives CDR1 LGHDT, CDR2 YNNKEL (reference sequence). CDR3 protein: CASSRPMGGSEKLFF. The CDR3 nucleotides are TGTGCCAGCAGCCGACCGATGGGCGGTAGTGAAAAACTGTTTTTT.

In its sample, this clonotype was seen many times. The V and J genes are TRBV11-2 and TRBJ2-5, with 9 bases matching TRBD1. The CDR3 consists of 17 residues. Germline V gives CDR1 SGHAT, CDR2 FQNNGV. V dropped 2 bases and J dropped 2; count of bases not matched to a gene: 9. CDR3 in DNA: TGTGCCAGCAGCTTACATGGGGGACAGGGAAAACAAGAGACCCAGTACTTC. It encodes CASSLHGGQGKQETQYF.